Listed below are T cell receptor beta chains from one sample, sequenced in a study of shared clonotypes between healthy human individuals. Only in-frame clones appear in the TCRdb table, and some are missing; sequencing was by immunoSEQ multiplex PCR. Found here are approximately 1.1 million clones, 75% to 85% of them singletons; the top ten hold 0.5% to 0.6%. The sample comprised memory CD4+ T cells from PBMCs. The receptor set was obtained from a man between 18 and 35 years old in good health. Some clones in this sample may be carry-over from other donors' samples. CDR3s include the opening cysteine and the closing phenylalanine or tryptophan. The D gene is left open where the match is weak. Some rows have no size entry. The others give once, few or many, or a class for an expanded clone.

clone size: -; D gene: -; J gene: TRBJ2-3; V gene: TRBV9; CDR3 DNA: TGTGCCAGCAGCCCTCGTGAAGGGCGCACAGATACGCAGTATTTT; CDR3 protein: CASSPREGRTDTQYF
clone size: -; D gene: TRBD2; J gene: TRBJ2-5; V gene: TRBV9; CDR3 DNA: TGTGCCAGCAGCCTCCAAGGGACTACCCAAGAGACCCAGTACTTC; CDR3 protein: CASSLQGTTQETQYF
clone size: -; D gene: -; J gene: TRBJ2-3; V gene: TRBV11-2; CDR3 DNA: TGTGCCAGTAAGAACGGGGTAGCGGCCACAGATACGCAGTATTTT; CDR3 protein: CASKNGVAATDTQYF
clone size: -; D gene: TRBD1; J gene: TRBJ2-4; V gene: TRBV28; CDR3 DNA: TGTGCCAGCAGCCGTCCCGGGACAGGGGCCAAAAACATTCAGTACTTC; CDR3 protein: CASSRPGTGAKNIQYF
clone size: -; D gene: -; J gene: TRBJ1-1; V gene: TRBV7-8; CDR3 DNA: TGTGCCAGCAGCTACGAAGGACCCATATCCCTGGGGACTGAAGCTTTCTTT; CDR3 protein: CASSYEGPISLGTEAFF
clone size: -; D gene: -; J gene: TRBJ1-4; V gene: TRBV5-4; CDR3 DNA: TGTGCCAGCAGCTTGGGAGGGGGGACTAATGAAAAACTGTTTTTT; CDR3 protein: CASSLGGGTNEKLFF
clone size: -; D gene: TRBD1; J gene: TRBJ1-2; V gene: TRBV4-1; CDR3 DNA: TGCGCCAGCAGCCAAGCTTTAAGGGGGCATGGCTATGGCTACACCTTC; CDR3 protein: CASSQALRGHGYGYTF
clone size: -; D gene: TRBD2; J gene: TRBJ2-5; V gene: TRBV19; CDR3 DNA: TGTGCCAGTAGTATTGGAGGTGCGGGAGGGAAGACCCAGTACTTC; CDR3 protein: CASSIGGAGGKTQYF
clone size: -; D gene: TRBD2; J gene: TRBJ2-1; V gene: TRBV5-1; CDR3 DNA: TGCGCCAGCAGCTTGGTGGCGGGAGGACCCTACAATGAGCAGTTCTTC; CDR3 protein: CASSLVAGGPYNEQFF
clone size: -; D gene: -; J gene: TRBJ2-2; V gene: TRBV5-1; CDR3 DNA: TGCGCCAGCAGCTCAACAGGGGAGGTCACCGGGGAGCTGTTTTTT; CDR3 protein: CASSSTGEVTGELFF
clone size: -; D gene: -; J gene: TRBJ2-3; V gene: TRBV27; CDR3 DNA: TGTGCCAGCAGTTTAAATCAAGGGGGGCGCCCCACAGATACGCAGTATTTT; CDR3 protein: CASSLNQGGRPTDTQYF
clone size: -; D gene: -; J gene: TRBJ2-5; V gene: TRBV5-1; CDR3 DNA: TGCGCCAGCAGCTTGGATCCAGGGGAGGTCGAGACCCAGTACTTC; CDR3 protein: CASSLDPGEVETQYF
clone size: many; D gene: -; J gene: TRBJ1-6; V gene: TRBV30; CDR3 DNA: TGTGCCTGGAGTTGGGGGTTAGATTCACCCCTCCACTTT; CDR3 protein: CAWSWGLDSPLHF
clone size: -; D gene: TRBD1; J gene: TRBJ1-5; V gene: TRBV6-6; CDR3 DNA: TGTGCCAGCAGTCCTATTGACAGGGGGGACAGTCAGCCCCAGCATTTT; CDR3 protein: CASSPIDRGDSQPQHF
clone size: -; D gene: TRBD2; J gene: TRBJ2-5; V gene: TRBV10-3; CDR3 DNA: TGTGCCATCAGCCAGGGACTAGCGGGAGGCCTTGGGGAGACCCAGTACTTC; CDR3 protein: CAISQGLAGGLGETQYF
clone size: few; D gene: TRBD2; J gene: TRBJ2-1; V gene: TRBV18; CDR3 DNA: TGTGCCAGCTCACCGCTAGCGGGAGGTTACAATGAGCAGTTCTTC; CDR3 protein: CASSPLAGGYNEQFF
clone size: -; D gene: TRBD1; J gene: TRBJ2-7; V gene: TRBV18; CDR3 DNA: TGTGCCAGCTCCGACGGGACAGGGTCCTACGAGCAGTACTTC; CDR3 protein: CASSDGTGSYEQYF
clone size: -; D gene: -; J gene: TRBJ2-5; V gene: TRBV11-2; CDR3 DNA: TGTGCCAGCAGCTCGTCCGGGACAAGGCAAGAGACCCAGTACTTC; CDR3 protein: CASSSSGTRQETQYF
clone size: -; D gene: TRBD1; J gene: TRBJ1-2; V gene: TRBV7-2; CDR3 DNA: TGTGCCAGCAGCCGCGGGACAGGGGTTGGCTACACCTTC; CDR3 protein: CASSRGTGVGYTF
clone size: -; D gene: TRBD1; J gene: TRBJ2-7; V gene: TRBV19; CDR3 DNA: TGTGCCAGTAGTATCCGGACAGGGGCTGACGAGCAGTACTTC; CDR3 protein: CASSIRTGADEQYF
clone size: -; D gene: TRBD1; J gene: TRBJ2-7; V gene: TRBV11-2; CDR3 DNA: TGTGCCAGCAGCTTCAGGCCATCCGGACAGGGGGCCTACGAGCAGTACTTC; CDR3 protein: CASSFRPSGQGAYEQYF
clone size: -; D gene: TRBD1; J gene: TRBJ1-4; V gene: TRBV9; CDR3 DNA: TGTGCCAGCAGCGTACGGGGCAGGGGGGATGAAAAACTGTTTTTT; CDR3 protein: CASSVRGRGDEKLFF
clone size: -; D gene: -; J gene: TRBJ2-2; V gene: TRBV9; CDR3 DNA: TGTGCCAGCACCCCCGGACAGTCGAACACCGGGGAGCTGTTTTTT; CDR3 protein: CASTPGQSNTGELFF
clone size: many; D gene: -; J gene: TRBJ1-5; V gene: TRBV7-9; CDR3 DNA: TGTGCCAGCAGCCGGGGTGGCGGCAATCAGCCCCAGCATTTT; CDR3 protein: CASSRGGGNQPQHF
clone size: -; D gene: TRBD2; J gene: TRBJ2-5; V gene: TRBV7-2; CDR3 DNA: TGTGCCAGCAGCTTAATGGGCCCTGCTAGCGGAGGCCAAGAGACCCAGTACTTC; CDR3 protein: CASSLMGPASGGQETQYF
clone size: -; D gene: TRBD2; J gene: TRBJ2-5; V gene: TRBV30; CDR3 DNA: TGTGCCTGGAGTCCCCCCGGCGGGAGGGCTTGGTACCAAGAGACCCAGTACTTC; CDR3 protein: CAWSPPGGRAWYQETQYF
clone size: -; D gene: TRBD2; J gene: TRBJ2-7; V gene: TRBV6-1; CDR3 DNA: TGTGCCAGCAGGATCTTAGCGGGTGATACCTACGAGCAGTACTTC; CDR3 protein: CASRILAGDTYEQYF
clone size: -; D gene: -; J gene: TRBJ2-1; V gene: TRBV15; CDR3 DNA: TGTGCCACCAGCAGAGACGGGAGCCCCTCCTACAATGAGCAGTTCTTC; CDR3 protein: CATSRDGSPSYNEQFF
clone size: few; D gene: -; J gene: TRBJ1-1; V gene: TRBV28; CDR3 DNA: TGTGCCAGCAAGTTGAACACTGAAGCTTTCTTT; CDR3 protein: CASKLNTEAFF
clone size: -; D gene: -; J gene: TRBJ1-5; V gene: TRBV5-1; CDR3 DNA: TGCGCCAGCAGCTTGGGACACGGAAATCAGCCCCAGCATTTT; CDR3 protein: CASSLGHGNQPQHF
clone size: few; D gene: -; J gene: TRBJ2-6; V gene: TRBV7-9; CDR3 DNA: TGTGCCAGCAGCTTTGGCAGGGCCAACGTCCTGACTTTC; CDR3 protein: CASSFGRANVLTF
clone size: -; D gene: TRBD1; J gene: TRBJ1-1; V gene: TRBV7-9; CDR3 DNA: TGTGCCAGCAGTACAGGGACAGGGATAGGAGCTTTCTTT; CDR3 protein: CASSTGTGIGAFF
clone size: -; D gene: -; J gene: TRBJ2-5; V gene: TRBV7-2; CDR3 DNA: TGTGCCAGCAGCTTCGGTTACCAAGAGACCCAGTACTTC; CDR3 protein: CASSFGYQETQYF
clone size: once; D gene: -; J gene: TRBJ1-3; V gene: TRBV5-4; CDR3 DNA: TGTGCCAGCAGCTTAGGCAGGGCCTCTGGAAACACCATATATTTT; CDR3 protein: CASSLGRASGNTIYF
clone size: -; D gene: -; J gene: TRBJ1-2; V gene: TRBV27; CDR3 DNA: TGTGCCAGCAGTTTATCGATGGGCAGGGGCAGAATACATGGCTACACCTTC; CDR3 protein: CASSLSMGRGRIHGYTF
clone size: -; D gene: -; J gene: TRBJ1-3; V gene: TRBV6-1; CDR3 DNA: TGTGCCAGCAGTGAATCACGGGGAAACACCATATATTTT; CDR3 protein: CASSESRGNTIYF
clone size: once; D gene: -; J gene: TRBJ2-5; V gene: TRBV7-2; CDR3 DNA: TGTGCCAGCAGCATAAGCTGGGCAGCAACCCAAGAGACCCAGTACTTC; CDR3 protein: CASSISWAATQETQYF
clone size: -; D gene: TRBD2; J gene: TRBJ2-1; V gene: TRBV7-2; CDR3 DNA: TGTGCCAGCAGCTCCCAGGGACTAGCGGGAGTCCATGAGCAGTTCTTC; CDR3 protein: CASSSQGLAGVHEQFF
clone size: once; D gene: -; J gene: TRBJ2-1; V gene: TRBV7-2; CDR3 DNA: TGTGCCAGCAGACCGCAGCGGACCTACAATGAGCAGTTCTTC; CDR3 protein: CASRPQRTYNEQFF
clone size: -; D gene: -; J gene: TRBJ1-6; V gene: TRBV5-6; CDR3 DNA: TGTGCCAGCAGCGTCGGGGCCGCAGGTTCACCCCTCCACTTT; CDR3 protein: CASSVGAAGSPLHF
clone size: -; D gene: TRBD1; J gene: TRBJ1-1; V gene: TRBV10-3; CDR3 DNA: TGTGCCATCAGTGGGACAGGGGGCGAAACTGAAGCTTTCTTT; CDR3 protein: CAISGTGGETEAFF
clone size: -; D gene: TRBD1; J gene: TRBJ2-5; V gene: TRBV7-2; CDR3 DNA: TGTGCCAGCAGCGCCCCCGGGGACAGGGGCACAGAGACCCAGTACTTC; CDR3 protein: CASSAPGDRGTETQYF
clone size: -; D gene: -; J gene: TRBJ1-2; V gene: TRBV7-9; CDR3 DNA: TGTGCCAGCAGCCAAAACAGGGATCTCTATGGCTACACCTTC; CDR3 protein: CASSQNRDLYGYTF
clone size: -; D gene: TRBD1; J gene: TRBJ1-2; V gene: TRBV27; CDR3 DNA: TGTGCCAGCAGTTTCGATGACAGGGCCGGCTACACCTTC; CDR3 protein: CASSFDDRAGYTF
clone size: -; D gene: -; J gene: TRBJ1-4; V gene: TRBV25-1; CDR3 DNA: TGTGCCAGCAGTACCACATTTCCCGGTCTTTGTGAAAAACTGTTTTTT; CDR3 protein: CASSTTFPGLCEKLFF
clone size: once; D gene: TRBD1; J gene: TRBJ2-7; V gene: TRBV5-1; CDR3 DNA: TGCGCCAGCAGCTCCAGGGGGAGCTACGAGCAGTACTTC; CDR3 protein: CASSSRGSYEQYF
clone size: -; D gene: -; J gene: TRBJ2-1; V gene: TRBV7-9; CDR3 DNA: TGTGCCACCGGGACTTACAATGAGCAGTTCTTC; CDR3 protein: CATGTYNEQFF
clone size: once; D gene: -; J gene: TRBJ1-1; V gene: TRBV6-1; CDR3 DNA: TGTGCCAGCAGTGTAGACGGGGCGAACACTGAAGCTTTCTTT; CDR3 protein: CASSVDGANTEAFF